The 15 T cell receptor beta chains below all came from one sample that was sequenced in a study of CD8+CD57+ T cells in acquired aplastic anemia. The template for TCR beta VDJ and CDR3 sequence profiling was genomic DNA. TCRdb re-derived calls from the reads in MiXCR, one entry per CDR3 protein. This table holds roughly 180,000 distinct CDR3 sequences, 63% found once. All patients picked for sequencing had shown, by flow cytometry, an expansion of CD8+CD57+ cells. The sequencing sample was made of sorted CD4+, CD8+, or CD8+CD57+ T cells (not recorded which) from PBMCs. These receptor sequences come from a human donor with aplastic anemia.

This chain connects TRBV25-1 to TRBJ2-2; D remains ambiguous. CDR3 length: 14 amino acids. Trimming stripped 6 bases from V and 4 bases from J, with 12 bases between. Germline CDR1 and CDR2: MGHDK and SYGVNS. In DNA form, the CDR3 reads TGTGCCAGCAGCCAGACGGCGTGCACCGGGGAGCTGTTTTTT. Protein product: CASSQTACTGELFF. Filled out from reference TRBV25-1 and TRBJ2-2, the complete variable domain reads EADIYQTPRYLVIGTGKKITLECSQTMGHDKMYWYQQDPGMELHLIHYSYGVNSTEKGDLSSESTVSRIRTEHFPLTLESARPSHTSQYLCASSQTACTGELFFGEGSRLTVL.

This sequence joins TRBV29-1 and TRBJ1-4, with 9 bases matching TRBD1. V lost 6 bases to trimming and J lost 5 bases; unmatched junction nucleotides: 4. Germline CDR1 SQVTM, CDR2 ANQGSEA. This CDR3 has 13 amino acids. Here the CDR3 DNA reads TGCAGCGTCTCCGGGACAGGGAATGAAAAACTGTTTTTT. Translated, it gives CSVSGTGNEKLFF.

This clonotype was seen a handful of times. At one boundary the junction diverges from the germline segment, which might be a read error. The chain carries TRBV7-9 and TRBJ2-7, with TRBD2 matching over 9 bases. Germline V CDR1 and CDR2: SEHNR, FQNEAQ (reference sequence). The CDR3 sequence is 16 residues long. Here the CDR3 reads CASSPLAGISSYEQYF. The CDR3, as DNA: TGTGCCAGCAGCCCGCTAGCGGGGATTAGCTCCTACGAGCAGTACTTT.

At least ten counts were recorded for this clonotype. This chain connects TRBV20-1 to TRBJ2-7, with 9 bases that match TRBD2. From germline, CDR1 is DFQATT and CDR2 SNEGSKA (reference sequence). This CDR3 is 15 amino acids long. Losses at the gene ends were 5 bases for V and 5 bases for J; bases not matched to a gene: 13. Written as DNA, the CDR3 is TGCAGTGCTCGTACCCCCAGCGGGGGGTTAGACGAGCAGTACTTC. This sequence encodes CSARTPSGGLDEQYF.

This sequence joins TRBV12-3 or TRBV12-4 and TRBJ2-7; D gene ambiguous. The CDR3 length is 14 residues. V lost 6 bases to trimming and J lost 2 bases, with 14 bases between them. CDR3 sequence: CASSPVQSTYEQYF. CDR3 DNA sequence: TGTGCCAGCAGCCCTGTCCAGAGCACCTACGAGCAGTACTTC.

The chain combines TRBV20-1 with TRBJ1-5, with TRBD1 as a possible D gene (6 bases). CDR1 and CDR2 from the germline V gene are DFQATT and SNEGSKA (reference sequence). V lost 5 bases to trimming and J lost 4 bases, with 18 bases between them. The CDR3 covers 15 residues. The CDR3 region is CSAEDRIKPNQPQHF. The DNA of the CDR3 is TGCAGTGCTGAGGACAGAATTAAGCCTAATCAGCCCCAGCATTTT.

This clonotype was observed at least ten times. CDR3 residues: CASSPSWVSGANVLTF. The CDR3 nucleotides are TGTGCCAGCAGTCCTAGCTGGGTCTCTGGGGCCAACGTCCTGACTTTC. The rearrangement uses TRBV12-3 or TRBV12-4 and TRBJ2-6, with a tentative D call TRBD2 (5 bases). The CDR3 is made up of 16 amino acids. V gave up 5 bases and J gave up 0 bases, with 11 bases separating them.

The chain has TRBV5-1 and TRBJ1-1, with no clear D. The CDR3 consists of 13 residues. Trimming took 4 bases from V and 2 from J, leaving 9 bases between them. Per germline, CDR1 SGHRS and CDR2 YFSETQ. The CDR3 region has the DNA TGCGCCAGCAGCCTTCAATCAAACACTGAAGCTTTCTTT. This codes for CASSLQSNTEAFF. Complete variable domain (other parts from reference TRBV5-1 and TRBJ1-1): KAGVTQTPRYLIKTRGQQVTLSCSPISGHRSVSWYQQTPGQGLQFLFEYFSETQRNKGNFPGRFSGRQFSNSRSEMNVSTLELGDSALYLCASSLQSNTEAFFGQGTRLTVV.

About this clonotype itself: A much larger clone lies one base from this, so it may be a read error. The rearrangement joins TRBV29-1 to TRBJ1-3; D gene unclear. The CDR3 covers 11 residues. CDR1 and CDR2 (germline): SQVTM, ANQGSEA. CDR3 nucleotides: TGCAGCGTTGAGGCCGTAAACACCACATATTTT. Protein sequence: CSVEAVNTTYF.

V is TRBV5-1 and J is TRBJ2-5; 10 bases fit TRBD1. The germline V gene has CDR1 SGHRS and CDR2 YFSETQ. Unmatched junction bases numbered 6, after V lost 4 bases and J lost 3 bases. The CDR3 consists of 15 residues. The CDR3, as DNA: TGCGCCAGCAGCAGAACCGGACAGGGGGAAGAGACCCAGTACTTC. Its translation is CASSRTGQGEETQYF. Full variable domain (missing parts from reference TRBV5-1 and TRBJ2-5): KAGVTQTPRYLIKTRGQQVTLSCSPISGHRSVSWYQQTPGQGLQFLFEYFSETQRNKGNFPGRFSGRQFSNSRSEMNVSTLELGDSALYLCASSRTGQGEETQYFGPGTRLLVL.

This clonotype was picked up one time. This sequence joins TRBV20-1 and TRBJ2-3, with D unclear. V dropped 6 bases and J dropped 6 bases, with 13 bases sitting between them. CDR1 DFQATT and CDR2 SNEGSKA come from the germline V gene (reference sequence). The CDR3 is 12 amino acids. The CDR3 sequence: CSATEVLDTQYF. CDR3 sequence (DNA): TGCAGTGCCACTGAGGTTTTGGATACGCAGTATTTT.

In its sample, this clonotype was seen many times. This sequence joins TRBV7-9 and TRBJ2-7; no definite D call. The germline gives CDR1 SEHNR, CDR2 FQNEAQ (reference sequence). Between the trimmed V and J ends, which lost 1 base and 2 bases, there was a span of 3 bases. The length of the CDR3 is 12 residues. This CDR3 reads CASSLGTYEQYF. CDR3 nucleotide sequence: TGTGCCAGCAGCTTAGGAACCTACGAGCAGTACTTC.

This clonotype was picked up many times. The chain carries TRBV5-1 and TRBJ2-1, with D possibly TRBD1 on 6 matching bases. The V end was cut by 0 bases, the J end by 9 bases, with 10 bases between. The germline gives CDR1 SGHRS, CDR2 YFSETQ. There are 13 residues in the CDR3. CDR3 loop: CASSLDRVSEQFF. The CDR3 DNA is TGCGCCAGCAGCTTGGACAGGGTGAGTGAGCAGTTCTTC.

The chain uses TRBV10-3 and TRBJ1-6; possibly TRBD1 for D (5 bases). Per germline, CDR1 ENHRY and CDR2 SYGVKD. V was cut by 4 bases and J by 7 bases, with 14 bases left in between. The CDR3 sequence is 15 residues long. In DNA form, the CDR3 reads TGTGCCATCAGTGGGGGACCCTCGAACAATTCACCCCTCCACTTT. It codes for CAISGGPSNNSPLHF.

This clonotype was seen a few times. V and J are TRBV7-9 and TRBJ2-7; D is possibly TRBD2 (6 bases). Between the trimmed V and J ends, which lost 5 bases and 4 bases, there was a span of 12 bases. CDR1 SEHNR and CDR2 FQNEAQ come from the germline V gene (reference sequence). This CDR3 spans 13 amino acids. This CDR3 is CASSAGYIYEQYF. CDR3 in DNA: TGTGCCAGCAGCGCGGGATATATTTACGAGCAGTACTTC. The whole variable domain, remainder taken from reference TRBV7-9 and TRBJ2-7, is DTGVSQNPRHKITKRGQNVTFRCDPISEHNRLYWYRQTLGQGPEFLTYFQNEAQLEKSRLLSDRFSAERPKGSFSTLEIQRTEQGDSAMYLCASSAGYIYEQYFGPGTRLTVT.